This TCR beta chain was captured in a study of T-cell reconstitution after alpha-beta-depleted transplantation in children (TCRdb year 2016). Broadly, across the study: Using TCR repertoire profiling, the study followed T-cell immune reconstitution in a quantitative way in children after TCRalphabeta/CD19-depleted allogeneic hematopoietic cell transplantation.

The library was produced with PCR. The data were produced on an Illumina HiSeq 2500. To normalize quantification of the TCRbeta repertoire, the TCR libraries were built with molecular barcoding that relied on unique molecular identifiers. TCRdb trimmed the raw reads at Q25, called clones with MiXCR and kept productive beta chains. Every CDR3 protein is listed once, alongside the most common genes and DNA of its rows. Recorded for this sample are about 460,000 distinct CDR3 sequences; about an eighth of them occurred a single time. About 15% of the sample comes from the top ten. This specimen's treatment or condition label, interpreted: allogeneic hematopoietic cell transplantation with graft depleted of TCRalphabeta T cells and CD19 B cells. TCRalphabeta/CD19-depleted allogeneic hematopoietic cell grafts were given to the transplant recipients, all of whom were children. A distance of 11 bases separates the germline ends of V and J, which lose 3 bases and 1 base respectively. The CDR3 runs 15 residues from the cysteine to the phenylalanine. The only DNA kept is the CDR3, 45 bases in frame from the first base. Reading the germline V gene gives CDR1 MDHEN and CDR2 SYDVKM.

General conclusions and limits of the study: The high TCRbeta diversity at day 60 in some patients was ascribed to recipient T cells and intrathymic progenitors that had survived conditioning. The frequencies of hyperexpanded clones fell over the following months, and after one year, T-cell counts and TCRbeta diversity were mostly attributed to newly produced T cells. The apparently early recovery of alphabetaT-cell counts about two months after transplant reportedly depended on only several hundred rapidly expanded clones that came from non-depleted graft cells.

This clonotype was recorded a few times. It lacks a known antigen. No base quality values were provided; no much bigger clone lies one nucleotide off. The specimen comprised PBMCs, mostly from graft donor cells, sampled 180 days after TCRalphabeta/CD19-depleted stem cell transplant. Recombination linked TRBV28 to TRBJ2-3, with no D gene named confidently. The TCR sequence derives from a female patient aged 2 to 10 who had a stem cell transplant for aplastic anemia, so the T cells may come from the graft donor. The CDR3 has the sequence CASSFGSEGTDTQYF. The DNA sequence follows: TGTGCCAGCAGTTTCGGAAGCGAGGGCACAGATACGCAGTATTTT.